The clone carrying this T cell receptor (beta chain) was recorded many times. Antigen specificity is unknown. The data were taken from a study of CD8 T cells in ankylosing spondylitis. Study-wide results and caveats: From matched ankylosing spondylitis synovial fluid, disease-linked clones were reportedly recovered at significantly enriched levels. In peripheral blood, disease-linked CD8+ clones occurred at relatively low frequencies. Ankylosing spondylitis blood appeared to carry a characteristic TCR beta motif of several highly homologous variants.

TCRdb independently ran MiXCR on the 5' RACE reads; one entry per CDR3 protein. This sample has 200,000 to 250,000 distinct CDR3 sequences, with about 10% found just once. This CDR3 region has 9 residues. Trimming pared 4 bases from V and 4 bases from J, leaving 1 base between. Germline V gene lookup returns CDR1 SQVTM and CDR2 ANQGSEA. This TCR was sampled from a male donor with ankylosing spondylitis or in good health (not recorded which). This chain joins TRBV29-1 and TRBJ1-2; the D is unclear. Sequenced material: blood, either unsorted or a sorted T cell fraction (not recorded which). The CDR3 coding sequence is TGCAGCGTTGGCTATGGCTACACCTTC. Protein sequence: CSVGYGYTF.